This T cell receptor beta chain was found in a study of blood T cell repertoires in COVID-19. Study background: The study drew acute and convalescent COVID-19 samples from the United States, Italy and Spain. T cells, B-cell-depleted T cells, or PBMCs supplied cDNA or gDNA.

The CDR3 sequence is 14 residues long. V dropped 2 bases and J dropped 3 bases, with 10 bases sitting between them. Germline lookup yields CDR1 MNHEY and CDR2 SMNVEV (reference sequence). In the study's own analysis: Amplification of reference gene primers provided the estimated nucleated cell counts. Repertoires were generated with immunoSEQ multiplex PCR, while TCRdb's copy carries only in-frame clones and drops some. The V and J calls and the clone size are those of that table, but D and trimming were determined from the DNA. This table holds about 360,000 clones, about 86% found once. V is TRBV27 and J is TRBJ1-1; weak D call: TRBD1 (6 bases). The specimen was peripheral blood. The receptor comes from a woman between 55 and 75 years old with COVID-19, enrolled during active disease. CDR3 residues: CASSLTGFDTEAFF. The CDR3 DNA is TGTGCCAGCAGTTTAACAGGGTTTGACACTGAAGCTTTCTTT.